The clone carrying this T cell receptor (beta chain) has a count of ten or more. What it recognizes is unknown. TCRdb re-called the 5' RACE reads through MiXCR, storing one row per CDR3 protein. The sample lists roughly 58,000 distinct CDR3 sequences, approximately 6.7% seen once, with 3.9% in the top ten. In germline, CDR1 is DFQATT, CDR2 SNEGSKA (reference sequence). The V gene end was trimmed by 6 bases and the J gene end by 9 bases; junction bases not matched to a gene: 16. The CDR3 is 14 residues long. The sample is drawn from a study of early T cells in non-severe SARS-CoV-2 infection. As for the study in general: The chains were unpaired, and the sequenced material was bulk RNA from unsorted whole blood. Findings and limits, study-wide: Matching results from VDJdb favored anti-spike CD8 responses, leaving private and CD4 specificities undetected.

Material for sequencing was whole blood. V and J are TRBV20-1 and TRBJ2-7; TRBD1 agrees at 8 bases. The origin of this receptor is an adult who was a healthcare worker with PCR-confirmed SARS-CoV-2 infection or an uninfected control (not recorded which). The CDR3 here is CSAIKLGQALWQYF. DNA of the CDR3: TGCAGTGCGATTAAACTGGGACAGGCGTTATGGCAGTACTTC.